What follows are 14 T cell receptor beta chains derived from one specimen sequenced in a study of PD-1 blockade in classical Hodgkin lymphoma. With no exception, relapse followed autologous stem cell transplantation in all patients, and brentuximab vedotin exposure varied. TCRdb's copy holds only in-frame clones and misses some; the assay was immunoSEQ multiplex PCR. Of 7,000 or so clones in the sample, over 70% were seen once. The sample consisted of peripheral blood mononuclear cells (PBMCs), taken before the second cycle of nivolumab. Receptors were obtained from a human donor with classical Hodgkin lymphoma.

CDR3 amino acids: CASSPPAGLTDTQYF. The CDR3 DNA sequence: TGTGCCAGCAGCCCCCCTGCGGGGCTCACAGATACGCAGTATTTT. The chain recombines TRBV28 with TRBJ2-3; a possible D gene is TRBD2 (6 bases). V was clipped by 6 bases and J by 2 bases, with 15 bases between them. CDR1 and CDR2 from the germline V gene are MDHEN and SYDVKM. This CDR3 has 15 amino acids.

The V gene is TRBV10-2, the J gene TRBJ2-1; 11 nucleotides line up with TRBD2. CDR1 is WSHSY and CDR2 is SAAADI in the germline V gene. The CDR3 covers 14 residues. The V and J ends lost 4 bases and 6 bases, in that order; junction bases with no gene match: 2. CDR3 sequence reads: CASSGGLAVNEQFF. CDR3 DNA sequence: TGCGCCAGCAGTGGGGGACTAGCGGTCAATGAGCAGTTCTTC.

The chain has TRBV6-1 and TRBJ2-3; D ambiguous. The length of the CDR3 is 17 residues. Between the trimmed V and J ends, which lost 2 bases and 0 bases, there was a span of 15 bases. Germline V lookup: CDR1 MNHNS, CDR2 SASEGT. CDR3 sequence: CASSEMAALPSTDTQYF. The CDR3 DNA is TGTGCCAGCAGTGAAATGGCAGCCCTTCCTAGCACAGATACGCAGTATTTT.

The rearrangement uses TRBV4-1 and TRBJ1-5; D call uncertain. Germline loops: CDR1 MGHRA, CDR2 YSYEKL. The CDR3 length is 16 residues. V was shortened by 0 bases and J by 4 bases, with 13 bases between the two germline ends. The CDR3 here is CASSQDGLSYNQPQHF. CDR3 sequence (DNA): TGCGCCAGCAGCCAAGATGGGTTGAGTTATAATCAGCCCCAGCATTTT.

This chain uses TRBV5-6 with TRBJ2-7; D not certain. The V end was cut by 0 bases, the J end by 2 bases, with 9 bases between. Germline CDR1 reads SGHDT; CDR2 reads YYEEEE. This CDR3 has 14 amino acids. The CDR3 here is CASSLVRRAYEQYF. The CDR3 DNA reads TGTGCCAGCAGCTTGGTCCGTCGTGCCTACGAGCAGTACTTC.

This chain joins TRBV7-2 and TRBJ2-5; D perhaps matches TRBD2 (5 bases). This CDR3 region has 14 residues. Trimming removed 1 base at V and 2 bases at J, with 8 bases between. CDR1 and CDR2 (germline): SGHTA, FQGNSA. The CDR3 nucleotides read TGTGCCAGCAGCTTAGGCAGGACTCAAGAGACCCAGTACTTC. This codes for CASSLGRTQETQYF. Drawing the rest from reference TRBV7-2 and TRBJ2-5, the complete variable domain is GAGVSQSPSNKVTEKGKDVELRCDPISGHTALYWYRQSLGQGLEFLIYFQGNSAPDKSGLPSDRFSAERTGGSVSTLTIQRTQQEDSAVYLCASSLGRTQETQYFGPGTRLLVL.

The chain combines TRBV28 with TRBJ2-4, with 8 bases matching TRBD2. Trimming removed 3 bases from V and 0 bases from J; junction bases left unmatched: 4. The germline V gene has CDR1 MDHEN and CDR2 SYDVKM. The CDR3 loop spans 16 amino acids. The CDR3 loop reads CASSFDLAGAKNIQYF. In nucleotides, the CDR3 is TGTGCCAGCAGTTTTGACCTAGCGGGAGCCAAAAACATTCAGTACTTC.

The V gene is TRBV9, the J gene TRBJ1-1; the D gene is possibly TRBD1 (5 bases). From germline, CDR1 is SGDLS and CDR2 YYNGEE. Trimming removed 4 bases from V and 8 bases from J, with 15 bases in between. The CDR3 has 13 amino acids. CDR3 region: CASSPTGVREAFF. In nucleotides, the CDR3 is TGTGCCAGCAGCCCAACGGGGGTACGAGAAGCTTTCTTT.

The V call is TRBV19, the J call TRBJ1-5; D may be TRBD1 (6 bases). The V gene's germline CDR1 is LNHDA and CDR2 SQIVND (reference sequence). V lost 4 bases, J lost 3 bases, and 13 bases lay in between. The CDR3 extends over 15 amino acids. The CDR3 is CASSKLDRDNQPQHF. DNA of the CDR3: TGTGCCAGTAGTAAGCTGGACAGAGACAATCAGCCCCAGCATTTT.

This chain connects TRBV4-1 to TRBJ2-7; D tentatively fits TRBD1 or TRBD2 (5 bases each). In germline, CDR1 is MGHRA, CDR2 YSYEKL. This CDR3 is 14 amino acids long. V was trimmed by 4 bases and J by 6 bases, leaving 16 bases between them. DNA of the CDR3: TGCGCCAGCAGCCCGGGGCAGCAAAGCCTCGAGCAGTACTTC. This translates into CASSPGQQSLEQYF.

The rearrangement links TRBV9 to TRBJ2-2, with D possibly matching TRBD1 (6 bases). This CDR3 is 16 amino acids long. CDR1 and CDR2 from the germline V gene are SGDLS and YYNGEE. Trimming cost V 0 bases and J 7 bases, with 16 bases left between them. DNA of the CDR3: TGTGCCAGCAGCGTAGAGTGGCAGGGGTTAGACGGGGAGCTGTTTTTT. Translated: CASSVEWQGLDGELFF.

J is TRBJ2-7 and V is TRBV6-1; D is unresolved. Germline assignment: CDR1 MNHNS and CDR2 SASEGT. Trimming shortened V by 10 bases and J by 3 bases, and 7 bases separated the two germline ends. This CDR3 is built from 10 residues. Here the CDR3 reads CATFYYEQYF. In nucleotides, the CDR3 is TGTGCCACGTTTTACTACGAGCAGTACTTC.

The chain recombines TRBV5-4 with TRBJ1-2; the D is unclear. Germline V gives CDR1 SGHNT, CDR2 YYREEE (reference sequence). The CDR3 extends over 15 amino acids. V was clipped by 2 bases and J by 5 bases, with 16 bases between them. The CDR3 DNA reads as TGTGCCAGCAGCTTACTCGTTGAGTTGGGGTATGGCTACACCTTC. Translation: CASSLLVELGYGYTF. The entire variable domain, with the rest obtained from reference TRBV5-4 and TRBJ1-2, is as follows: ETGVTQSPTHLIKTRGQQVTLRCSSQSGHNTVSWYQQALGQGPQFIFQYYREEENGRGNFPPRFSGLQFPNYSSELNVNALELDDSALYLCASSLLVELGYGYTFGSGTRLTVV.

The V and J genes are TRBV9 and TRBJ2-1, with D possibly matching TRBD2 (6 bases). CDR1 is SGDLS, CDR2 YYNGEE, per germline. This CDR3 contains 15 residues. V lost 0 bases and J 6 bases, leaving 13 bases between the germline ends. The CDR3 DNA reads TGTGCCAGCAGCGTAGCGGGGGTGAGTACCAATGAGCAGTTCTTC. Translation: CASSVAGVSTNEQFF.